These 9 T cell receptor beta chains were all obtained from the same sample, sequenced in a study of blood T cell repertoires in COVID-19. This table comes from immunoSEQ multiplex PCR, and its TCRdb copy is limited to in-frame clones, with some not included. The sample yields about 220,000 clones, approximately 85% seen once. The sequenced material came from peripheral blood. The receptors stem from a woman in her 70s with COVID-19, enrolled during active disease.

This chain joins TRBV28 and TRBJ1-2; D remains unclear. CDR1 MDHEN and CDR2 SYDVKM come from the germline V gene. V was trimmed by 6 bases and J by 5 bases, leaving 7 bases between them. This CDR3 region has 11 residues. This CDR3 reads CASRIQYGYTF. In DNA, the CDR3 is TGTGCCAGCAGAATACAGTATGGCTACACCTTC.

This chain joins TRBV28 and TRBJ1-1, with 8 bases matching TRBD1. The CDR3 is 14 residues long. Trimming cost V 8 bases and J 1 base; bases outside gene matches: 6. Per the germline V gene, CDR1 is MDHEN and CDR2 is SYDVKM. The CDR3 DNA reads as TGTGCCAGCGGGACAGGCGGAGGGAACACTGAAGCTTTCTTT. Protein product: CASGTGGGNTEAFF.

The V gene is TRBV29-1, the J gene TRBJ1-4, with 7 bases identical to TRBD1. The CDR3 is 12 amino acids. The V segment lost 1 base and the J segment 12 bases; nucleotides outside the gene matches: 5. Germline V lookup: CDR1 SQVTM, CDR2 ANQGSEA. CDR3 region: CSVEGQGEELFF. CDR3 DNA: TGCAGCGTTGAAGGGCAGGGGGAGGAACTGTTTTTT.

The genes are TRBV2 and TRBJ1-5; maybe TRBD1 (5 bases). CDR1 and CDR2 (germline): SNHLY, FYNNEI. This CDR3 spans 16 amino acids. V was clipped by 7 bases and J by 3 bases, with 19 bases between them. CDR3 residues: CASKRSDRDLNQPQHF. The DNA for the CDR3 is TGTGCCAGCAAACGGAGTGACAGAGACCTCAATCAGCCCCAGCATTTT.

This chain joins TRBV6-4 and TRBJ1-6; no clear D. The germline V gene encodes CDR1 MRHNA and CDR2 SNTAGT. The CDR3 runs 18 residues. Trimming stripped 3 bases from V and 0 bases from J, with 15 bases between. The CDR3 reads CASSDNLDWSSYNSPLHF. For the CDR3, the DNA is TGTGCCAGCAGTGATAACCTGGACTGGAGCTCCTATAATTCACCCCTCCACTTT.

Written as DNA, the CDR3 is TGTGCCACCAGCACGGGCGGGGGCAGCTCAAAAGTGAGTGGCTACACCTTC. It is translated as CATSTGGGSSKVSGYTF. The chain carries TRBV24-1 and TRBJ1-2, with D perhaps matching TRBD1 (6 bases). This CDR3 contains 17 residues. With 7 bases removed from V and 7 bases from J, the gap between germline ends came to 27 bases. Germline values: CDR1 KGHDR, CDR2 SFDVKD.

This clone was observed a single time. The gene calls are TRBV28 and TRBJ1-5; no firm D call. Germline CDR1 MDHEN, CDR2 SYDVKM. This CDR3 spans 14 amino acids. Trimming left V 1 base short and J 3 bases short, with 7 bases between. DNA for the CDR3: TGTGCCAGCAGTTTATTGTCAGACAATCAGCCCCAGCATTTT. It yields the protein CASSLLSDNQPQHF.

The chain links TRBV5-1 to TRBJ2-1; TRBD2 matches at 7 bases. Trimming took 0 bases from V and 6 from J; bases not matched to a gene: 6. This CDR3 region has 15 residues. Per the germline V gene, CDR1 is SGHRS and CDR2 is YFSETQ. DNA for the CDR3: TGCGCCAGCAGCTTGGGCGGGAGCCGGGTCAATGAGCAGTTCTTC. It specifies CASSLGGSRVNEQFF.

This sequence joins TRBV19 and TRBJ1-4; D is unclear. The germline gives CDR1 LNHDA, CDR2 SQIVND (reference sequence). This CDR3 is built from 15 residues. Deletions cut 5 bases from V and 0 bases from J, with 10 bases between. CDR3 sequence (DNA): TGTGCCAGTAGTTGGCAGGTTACAACTAATGAAAAACTGTTTTTT. Its translation: CASSWQVTTNEKLFF.